What follows describes a single TCR beta chain. This clonotype was observed at least ten times. What this receptor recognizes is not known. No quality values exist for individual bases; no much larger clone is one base distant. This entry comes from a study of T cell repertoires in cytomegalovirus infection (dated by TCRdb to the late 2010s). Context from the whole study: The HLA type of each donor mattered for the analysis, because public TCR beta signatures pointed to carriage of CMV infection along with the matching HLA type. What the work shows at the level of the full study, not this receptor alone: In both this cohort and an independent cohort of 350 to 400 donors, the cumulative frequency of public TCR beta family members distinguished carriers of CMV infection plus the relevant HLA type. The ex vivo response was dominated by HLA-C-restricted CMV-specific TCR beta clonotypes, which also provided the single most frequent clonotype in two of eight donors.

Relative to germline, V is 7 bases shorter and J is 1 base shorter, with 16 bases between their ends. From cysteine to phenylalanine, the CDR3 is 15 amino acids long. The read is trimmed to its CDR3 DNA, 45 bases read in frame from base 1. Sequenced on an Illumina HiSeq 1500. TCRdb applied fastp at Q25 and MiXCR to the public reads, then kept only in-frame beta chains. Each record represents a unique CDR3 protein, reported with the most common genes and DNA among its rows. Present in this sample are 680,000 or so distinct CDR3 sequences, less than 40% of which were seen just once. 2.5% to 3.5% of the sample belongs to the ten largest clones.

The sequence derives from a human donor in good health (CMV status not recorded). Some clones in this sample may be carry-over from other donors' samples. The sequence links TRBV12-3 or TRBV12-4 to TRBJ1-2, with a weak D call of TRBD1 (6 bases match). The source material was PBMCs. The DNA is TGTGCCAGCAACAAACCGGGACAAGTTAACTATGGCTACACCTTC. Its amino acids are CASNKPGQVNYGYTF.